Below, one TCR beta chain is given with its context. These data belong to a study of blood T cell repertoires in COVID-19. Whole-study context: From the United States, Italy and Spain came samples of acute and convalescent COVID-19.

The CDR3 is 14 residues long. Trimming took 5 bases from V and 4 from J, leaving 15 bases between them. Germline V gene lookup returns CDR1 SGHRS and CDR2 YFSETQ. Original methodology: Amplification of reference gene primers was used by the study to estimate nucleated cell counts. Some clones are missing from TCRdb's copy, which holds only in-frame ones; the method was immunoSEQ multiplex PCR. That table supplies the V and J calls and clone size; D and trimming were determined from the DNA. Counted here are roughly 200,000 clones, approximately 94% occurring once; the ten biggest clones make up 0.76%.

Sequenced input: peripheral blood. The V and J genes are TRBV5-1 and TRBJ1-1; D is uncertain. This clonotype originated in a man aged 25 to 45 with COVID-19, enrolled during active disease. The CDR3 spells CASSYLGGSTEAFF. DNA for the CDR3: TGCGCCAGCAGTTACCTTGGTGGGAGCACTGAAGCTTTCTTT.